This is a list of T cell receptor beta chains from one sample in a study of blood T cell repertoires in COVID-19. The data were produced by immunoSEQ multiplex PCR, yet TCRdb's version contains in-frame clones alone and is incomplete. The table has about 300,000 clones, roughly nine tenths seen once. The specimen was PBMCs or T cells enriched from blood (not recorded which). The receptors were sampled from a young woman who had recovered from COVID-19. The CDR3 runs from the conserved cysteine through the conserved F or W. Each record gives: V gene, CDR3 length, CDR3 protein.

TRBV5-4 | 15 | CASSAGTPGNTEAFF
TRBV19 | 14 | CASSIDRGHGGYTF
TRBV19 | 13 | CASSPGAYNEQFF
TRBV5-4 | 12 | CASSGQNTEAFF
TRBV4-3 | 14 | CASSQGQGRTEAFF
TRBV5-1 | 13 | CASRGQGNEKLFF
TRBV18 | 15 | CASSLGQGASYEQYF
TRBV19 | 11 | CASSTQGGYTF
TRBV3-1/TRBV3-2 | 15 | CASGQDSTGTDTQYF
TRBV30 | 13 | CAWSDGGNYGYTF
TRBV3-1/TRBV3-2 | 15 | CASSQVKTGTGWVFF
TRBV7-2 | 16 | CASSLEYIRGSYGYTF
TRBV7-2 | 17 | CASSPPGRQGSYNEQFF
TRBV5-5 | 15 | CASSLAPSRTDTQYF
TRBV30 | 14 | CAWKVQGANSPLHF
TRBV7-2 | 15 | CASSADRGSYNEQFF
TRBV5-6 | 16 | CASSYDPGTTTGELFF
TRBV9 | 16 | CASSVGPLALQETQYF
TRBV19 | 15 | CASSGVRTGKNEQFF
TRBV18 | 15 | CASSPQDRSNYGYTF
TRBV3-1/TRBV3-2 | 15 | CASSQAHISGNTIYF
TRBV28 | 15 | CASSFYRGIFDGYTF
TRBV15 | 14 | CATSRGLPPSGYTF
TRBV5-1 | 15 | CASSVERQVNTEAFF
TRBV6-5 | 15 | CASSPRHIGGSEQYF
TRBV9 | 14 | CASSVTGRTHEQYF
TRBV5-5 | 15 | CASSLADTSGNTIYF
TRBV7-3 | 15 | CASSGRGESYNEQFF
TRBV7-8 | 15 | CASSRPVAGSAEQYF
TRBV3-1/TRBV3-2 | 15 | CASSHLPTVGGEQFF
TRBV5-4 | 18 | CASSLGGQGAHSNQPQHF
TRBV4-1 | 13 | CASSQVQNQPQHF
TRBV5-1 | 14 | CASRWGGPGNTIYF
TRBV11-2 | 15 | CASTNRNTNTGELFF
TRBV6-5 | 14 | CASSRAGANSPLHF
TRBV2 | 17 | CASTPKGGGAKNTEAFF
TRBV18 | 12 | CASGDRTGELFF
TRBV7-6 | 16 | CASSVGSLGANTEAFF
TRBV5-4 | 17 | CASSLGAEGSTGDTQYF
TRBV7-6 | 14 | CASSSRLVTDTQYF